This note documents a single T cell receptor (beta chain) sequence. Its antigen is undetermined. Being one base from a much bigger clone, this may be a read error. RNA was extracted from bulk tissue without any cell sorting. The normal lung tissue was taken more than 3 cm from the tumor edge. The CDR3 contains 13 residues. Germline values: CDR1 SGHNT, CDR2 YYREEE (reference sequence). The source of the sample is a study of tumor and adjacent non-tumor tissue in lung cancer. Study-wide results and caveats: Tumor repertoires had a smaller top 100 clone share than normal lung.

TCRbeta libraries were built with three rounds of nested PCR, modified from ARM-PCR. TCRdb re-derived calls from the multiplex PCR reads in MiXCR, one entry per CDR3 protein. This sample has tens of thousands of distinct CDR3 sequences, with around two thirds found just once. The sequence was obtained from a man between 70 and 80 years old with non-small cell lung cancer. V usage is TRBV5-4 and J usage is TRBJ2-1, with 8 bases lining up with TRBD2. Specimen: distant non-tumor lung tissue. In DNA form, the CDR3 reads TGTGTCAGCAGCTTGTATGGCGGGGGGGAGCAGTTCTTC. Protein product: CVSSLYGGGEQFF. Using reference TRBV5-4 and TRBJ2-1 for the parts outside the CDR3, the full variable domain is ETGVTQSPTHLIKTRGQQVTLRCSSQSGHNTVSWYQQALGQGPQFIFQYYREEENGRGNFPPRFSGLQFPNYSSELNVNALELDDSALYLCVSSLYGGGEQFFGPGTRLTVL.